This paragraph covers one T cell receptor (beta chain) sequence. This clonotype was counted many times. It has no known antigen specificity. No much larger clonotype is one base removed from it; base qualities were not supplied. The data belong to a study of T-cell memory formation after mild COVID-19 (dated by TCRdb to 2020 to 2022). The study in broad terms: TCR sequence clusters from the two donors were found to be largely donor specific. T-cell clones expanding and contracting after mild COVID-19 in two donors were tracked by longitudinal TCRalpha and TCRbeta repertoire sequencing. Two young, previously healthy adult volunteers made up the cohort, one male and one female. Broader findings and caveats from the paper: The study covered only a couple of mild cases, and larger cohorts including severe cases with pre-infection samples were considered necessary. Contracting CD4+ clones were found mainly in CM and EM memory subsets, while CD8+ clones were enriched in EMRA. Whether the second-wave clones peaking on day 37 were SARS-CoV-2 specific was not confirmed. Clones that contracted from day 15 to 85 showed balanced CD4/CD8 phenotypes, whereas a second wave of clones that expanded from day 15 to 37 leaned towards CD4+. Some responding clones were detected in pre-infection memory, which suggested that pre-existing cross-reactive memory T cells had joined the SARS-CoV-2 response.

Ficoll-Paque density gradient centrifugation was used to isolate PBMCs. Sequencing instrument: Illumina NovaSeq 6000. TCRalpha and TCRbeta cDNA libraries were constructed by 5'RACE with constant-segment primers, with sample barcodes and unique molecular identifiers being introduced. RNA was extracted from every sample with Trizol reagent. The libraries were amplified in two PCR steps, and the second step added a second sample barcode and Illumina TruSeq adapters. Libraries were sequenced on an Illumina NovaSeq with 2 x 150 bp paired-end reads. The paper's data handling went like this. Demultiplexing of reads and collapsing into UMI-guided consensus sequences were performed with migec v1.2.7. Using mixcr v2.1.11, the UMI consensuses were aligned to TRA and TRB V and J templates and assembled into clonotypes. A clonotype was counted as expanded or contracted only if both edgeR and NoisET called the change significant, with noise models trained on biological replicates. For edgeR calls, a false discovery rate-adjusted p below 0.01 and a log2 fold-change threshold of 1 were applied. As an exploratory analysis of dynamics, PCA with hierarchical clustering was applied to max-normalized trajectories of the 1000 most abundant clonotypes. Separately sequenced CD4+ and CD8+ repertoires were used to assign the CD4 or CD8 phenotype of responding clones. TCRdb reran the public reads through fastp at Q25 and MiXCR, keeping productive beta chains. Rows merge per CDR3 protein into single entries with the most common DNA and genes. The authors' filters were not applied to this entry. The sample table lists 550,000 to 700,000 distinct CDR3 sequences, around 15% of them with a count of one. Of the sample, about 7.5% is held by the ten largest clones.

The sequence derives from an adult woman who had mild COVID-19 (a few samples of this study predate the infection). The sample titles of this study are shuffled in the database, so cell type and time point are left out; the donor was told from shared clones. The sequencing input was PBMCs or a T cell subset sorted from them (not recorded which).

The nucleotides read TGTGCCAGCAGCTTTGGCGTAGCGGGGGGCTCCTACGAGCAGTACTTC. It is translated as CASSFGVAGGSYEQYF. Recombination joined TRBV7-6 with TRBJ2-7, with 10 bases aligning to TRBD2. Looking up the germline V gene yields CDR1 SGHVS and CDR2 FNYEAQ. Its CDR3 holds 16 amino acids, cysteine through phenylalanine. Solely the CDR3 DNA is kept, with 48 bases framed from the first base. Trimming leaves V shorter by 3 bases and J shorter by 0 bases, with the junction holding 5 bases beyond the gene matches.